This is a list of T cell receptor beta chains from one sample in a study of T-cell reconstitution after alpha-beta-depleted transplantation in children. Via MiXCR, TCRdb re-called the PCR reads, giving one row per CDR3 protein. Seen here are around 700,000 distinct CDR3 sequences, 10% to 15% observed once, and the top ten hold around 0.8%. The specimen comprised PBMCs, sampled before TCRalphabeta/CD19-depleted stem cell transplant. These receptors were obtained from a girl aged 2-9 years with congenital amegakaryocytic thrombocytopenia, due to receive a stem cell transplant. CDR3s include the opening cysteine and the closing phenylalanine or tryptophan. Each record gives: J gene, clone size, V gene, D gene, CDR3 protein, CDR3 DNA. D genes are given only for firm matches. Size values are once, few and many counts, or a class for expanded clones, and some rows have none.

j_call: TRBJ1-6; clone_size: many; v_call: TRBV20-1; d_call: .; cdr3_aa: CSASLGNSPLHF; cdr3_nt: TGCAGTGCTAGTTTGGGCAATTCACCCCTCCACTTT
j_call: TRBJ2-1; clone_size: few; v_call: TRBV15; d_call: .; cdr3_aa: CATRGKQSSYNEQFF; cdr3_nt: TGTGCCACAAGGGGGAAACAGAGCTCCTACAATGAGCAGTTCTTC
j_call: TRBJ2-7; clone_size: few; v_call: TRBV9; d_call: .; cdr3_aa: CASSVGTRNEQYF; cdr3_nt: TGTGCCAGCAGCGTAGGGACGCGTAACGAGCAGTACTTC
j_call: TRBJ2-5; clone_size: .; v_call: TRBV5-6; d_call: .; cdr3_aa: CASSLTRVISQEAQYF; cdr3_nt: TGTGCCAGCAGCTTGACCAGGGTGATTTCGCAGGAGGCCCAGTACTTC
j_call: TRBJ2-7; clone_size: .; v_call: TRBV28; d_call: .; cdr3_aa: CASSSPSGTATWYF; cdr3_nt: TGTGCCAGCAGTTCCCCGTCCGGGACGGCTACTTGGTACTTC
j_call: TRBJ2-1; clone_size: .; v_call: TRBV4-1; d_call: TRBD2; cdr3_aa: CASSRSLAGLAQFF; cdr3_nt: TGCGCCAGCAGCCGGAGTCTAGCGGGTCTCGCGCAGTTCTTC
j_call: TRBJ2-1; clone_size: few; v_call: TRBV6-5; d_call: .; cdr3_aa: CASSYSPLVIASYNEQFF; cdr3_nt: TGTGCCAGCAGTTACTCCCCATTGGTAATAGCCTCCTACAATGAGCAGTTCTTC
j_call: TRBJ2-1; clone_size: few; v_call: TRBV3-1; d_call: .; cdr3_aa: CASSQVVFHPDEQFF; cdr3_nt: TGTGCCAGCAGCCAAGTGGTCTTCCACCCCGATGAGCAGTTCTTC
j_call: TRBJ1-2; clone_size: many; v_call: TRBV7-9; d_call: .; cdr3_aa: CASSLTLPAGNNYGYTF; cdr3_nt: TGTGCCAGCAGCTTAACACTCCCGGCGGGAAATAACTATGGCTACACCTTC
j_call: TRBJ2-7; clone_size: few; v_call: TRBV5-1; d_call: TRBD2; cdr3_aa: CASASGGGPYEQYF; cdr3_nt: TGCGCCAGCGCATCGGGCGGGGGTCCCTACGAGCAGTACTTC
j_call: TRBJ1-1; clone_size: .; v_call: TRBV6-5; d_call: .; cdr3_aa: CASSYSHGGGEAFF; cdr3_nt: TGTGCCAGCAGTTACTCTCACGGCGGGGGGGAAGCTTTCTTT
j_call: TRBJ2-3; clone_size: many; v_call: TRBV20-1; d_call: .; cdr3_aa: CSARVASRAPDTQYF; cdr3_nt: TGCAGTGCTAGAGTGGCCTCCCGGGCGCCAGATACGCAGTATTTT
j_call: TRBJ1-1; clone_size: .; v_call: TRBV10-3; d_call: TRBD1; cdr3_aa: CAIRDRDRDLNTEAFF; cdr3_nt: TGTGCCATCAGGGACCGGGACAGGGATTTGAACACTGAAGCTTTCTTT
j_call: TRBJ2-5; clone_size: few; v_call: TRBV5-1; d_call: .; cdr3_aa: CASSLGPTEWSQYF; cdr3_nt: TGCGCCAGCAGCTTGGGGCCTACAGAGTGGTCCCAGTACTTC
j_call: TRBJ2-3; clone_size: few; v_call: TRBV20-1; d_call: TRBD2; cdr3_aa: CSTSGGLTDTQYF; cdr3_nt: TGCAGCACTAGCGGGGGCCTCACAGATACGCAGTATTTT
j_call: TRBJ2-3; clone_size: .; v_call: TRBV20-1; d_call: TRBD2; cdr3_aa: CSARPPSGGSTDTQYF; cdr3_nt: TGCAGTGCTAGACCGCCTAGCGGAGGGAGCACAGATACGCAGTATTTT
j_call: TRBJ2-3; clone_size: many; v_call: TRBV10-3; d_call: .; cdr3_aa: CAISDSVGESGTDTQYF; cdr3_nt: TGTGCCATCAGTGACTCCGTTGGGGAGAGTGGGACAGATACGCAGTATTTT
j_call: TRBJ2-7; clone_size: .; v_call: TRBV6-5; d_call: .; cdr3_aa: CASSYNYLDPSSSYEQYF; cdr3_nt: TGTGCCAGCAGTTATAACTACTTGGACCCTTCGAGCTCCTACGAGCAGTACTTC
j_call: TRBJ2-7; clone_size: .; v_call: TRBV18; d_call: .; cdr3_aa: CASSPTGSTYEQYF; cdr3_nt: TGTGCCAGCTCACCGACCGGGTCGACCTACGAGCAGTACTTC
j_call: TRBJ2-1; clone_size: many; v_call: TRBV9; d_call: TRBD2; cdr3_aa: CASSPLAGAHEQFF; cdr3_nt: TGTGCCAGCAGCCCCCTAGCGGGAGCCCATGAGCAGTTCTTC
j_call: TRBJ1-1; clone_size: .; v_call: TRBV15; d_call: .; cdr3_aa: CATGFHMNTEAFF; cdr3_nt: TGTGCCACCGGGTTCCACATGAACACTGAAGCTTTCTTT
j_call: TRBJ2-1; clone_size: few; v_call: TRBV5-1; d_call: TRBD2; cdr3_aa: CASSWGTRSPNEQFF; cdr3_nt: TGCGCCAGCAGCTGGGGGACTAGGAGTCCCAATGAGCAGTTCTTC
j_call: TRBJ2-5; clone_size: many; v_call: TRBV12-3/TRBV12-4; d_call: .; cdr3_aa: CASSPFTETQYF; cdr3_nt: TGTGCCAGCAGTCCTTTTACCGAGACCCAGTACTTC
j_call: TRBJ2-5; clone_size: few; v_call: TRBV10-3; d_call: .; cdr3_aa: CAISGGTQETQYF; cdr3_nt: TGTGCCATCAGTGGCGGGACCCAAGAGACCCAGTACTTC
j_call: TRBJ2-7; clone_size: few; v_call: TRBV6-5; d_call: .; cdr3_aa: CASSYSFDSYEQYF; cdr3_nt: TGTGCCAGCAGTTACTCGTTTGACTCCTACGAGCAGTACTTC
j_call: TRBJ2-5; clone_size: few; v_call: TRBV29-1; d_call: TRBD1; cdr3_aa: CSVAELQDRGEETQYF; cdr3_nt: TGCAGCGTTGCGGAGCTACAGGACAGGGGAGAAGAGACCCAGTACTTC
j_call: TRBJ2-7; clone_size: few; v_call: TRBV3-1; d_call: .; cdr3_aa: CASSSLGATYEQYF; cdr3_nt: TGTGCCAGCAGCAGTCTCGGGGCGACCTACGAGCAGTACTTC
j_call: TRBJ2-7; clone_size: many; v_call: TRBV29-1; d_call: TRBD2; cdr3_aa: CSVHGTSGSYEQYF; cdr3_nt: TGCAGCGTTCATGGGACTAGCGGGAGTTACGAGCAGTACTTC
j_call: TRBJ1-4; clone_size: many; v_call: TRBV20-1; d_call: .; cdr3_aa: CSATTAGTHEKLFF; cdr3_nt: TGCAGTGCTACCACGGCCGGGACCCATGAAAAACTGTTTTTT
j_call: TRBJ2-7; clone_size: .; v_call: TRBV29-1; d_call: TRBD2; cdr3_aa: CSVELVRLAGNYEQYF; cdr3_nt: TGCAGCGTTGAGCTAGTACGACTAGCGGGAAACTACGAGCAGTACTTC
j_call: TRBJ2-1; clone_size: many; v_call: TRBV7-2; d_call: TRBD2; cdr3_aa: CASSSGAGVNEQFF; cdr3_nt: TGTGCCAGCAGCTCCGGCGCGGGAGTCAATGAGCAGTTCTTC
j_call: TRBJ2-4; clone_size: many; v_call: TRBV20-1; d_call: .; cdr3_aa: CSARGATLAKNIQYF; cdr3_nt: TGCAGTGCTAGAGGAGCTACTCTAGCCAAAAACATTCAGTACTTC
j_call: TRBJ2-1; clone_size: many; v_call: TRBV5-4; d_call: .; cdr3_aa: CASSLYGYYNEQFF; cdr3_nt: TGTGCCAGCAGCTTGTATGGCTATTACAATGAGCAGTTCTTC
j_call: TRBJ1-2; clone_size: .; v_call: TRBV29-1; d_call: TRBD1; cdr3_aa: CSVFEGQYYGYTF; cdr3_nt: TGCAGCGTTTTCGAGGGACAGTACTATGGCTACACCTTC
j_call: TRBJ2-1; clone_size: many; v_call: TRBV6-5; d_call: TRBD1; cdr3_aa: CASSYSPQGVLNEQFF; cdr3_nt: TGTGCCAGCAGTTACTCACCCCAGGGGGTTCTCAATGAGCAGTTCTTC
j_call: TRBJ2-1; clone_size: few; v_call: TRBV28; d_call: TRBD2; cdr3_aa: CASSLPPWASGRASYNEQFF; cdr3_nt: TGTGCCAGCAGTTTACCGCCATGGGCTAGCGGGAGGGCATCCTACAATGAGCAGTTCTTC
j_call: TRBJ2-3; clone_size: many; v_call: TRBV20-1; d_call: .; cdr3_aa: CSVNRAPTDTQYF; cdr3_nt: TGCAGTGTGAACAGGGCCCCCACAGATACGCAGTATTTT
j_call: TRBJ2-5; clone_size: few; v_call: TRBV5-1; d_call: .; cdr3_aa: CASSLVTGVEETQYF; cdr3_nt: TGCGCCAGCAGCTTGGTTACGGGAGTGGAAGAGACCCAGTACTTC
j_call: TRBJ2-3; clone_size: many; v_call: TRBV24-1; d_call: .; cdr3_aa: CATSDYGRGDPDTQYF; cdr3_nt: TGTGCCACCAGTGATTACGGCAGGGGAGATCCAGATACGCAGTATTTT
j_call: TRBJ1-1; clone_size: many; v_call: TRBV5-1; d_call: .; cdr3_aa: CASSLGDARNTEAFF; cdr3_nt: TGCGCCAGCAGCCTAGGAGACGCCCGGAACACTGAAGCTTTCTTT
j_call: TRBJ2-5; clone_size: many; v_call: TRBV29-1; d_call: TRBD1; cdr3_aa: CSVEWTGRPETQYF; cdr3_nt: TGCAGCGTTGAATGGACAGGACGGCCAGAGACCCAGTACTTC
j_call: TRBJ2-3; clone_size: many; v_call: TRBV5-1; d_call: .; cdr3_aa: CASSLRDADTQYF; cdr3_nt: TGCGCCAGCAGCTTAAGGGATGCGGATACGCAGTATTTT
j_call: TRBJ1-1; clone_size: .; v_call: TRBV20-1; d_call: .; cdr3_aa: CSARDMRGNTEAFF; cdr3_nt: TGCAGTGCTAGAGATATGAGGGGAAACACTGAAGCTTTCTTT
j_call: TRBJ2-1; clone_size: many; v_call: TRBV7-8; d_call: .; cdr3_aa: CASSLVQYNEQFF; cdr3_nt: TGTGCCAGCAGCTTAGTACAGTACAATGAGCAGTTCTTC
j_call: TRBJ2-1; clone_size: many; v_call: TRBV11-2; d_call: TRBD2; cdr3_aa: CASSWTSGRLNEQFF; cdr3_nt: TGTGCCAGCAGCTGGACTAGCGGGAGACTCAATGAGCAGTTCTTC
j_call: TRBJ2-3; clone_size: .; v_call: TRBV19; d_call: TRBD2; cdr3_aa: CASSTTSGTTTGTDTQYF; cdr3_nt: TGTGCCAGTAGTACGACTAGCGGGACTACTACTGGCACAGATACGCAGTATTTT
j_call: TRBJ2-7; clone_size: .; v_call: TRBV18; d_call: .; cdr3_aa: CASSPPSERATYEQYF; cdr3_nt: TGTGCCAGCTCACCACCTTCTGAACGGGCTACCTACGAGCAGTACTTC
j_call: TRBJ2-7; clone_size: few; v_call: TRBV7-2; d_call: .; cdr3_aa: CASSLAQPF; cdr3_nt: TGTGCCAGCAGCTTAGCGCAACCCTTC
j_call: TRBJ2-3; clone_size: many; v_call: TRBV29-1; d_call: .; cdr3_aa: CSVDARVGGHRSTDTQYF; cdr3_nt: TGCAGCGTTGACGCCAGAGTGGGGGGACACCGAAGCACAGATACGCAGTATTTT
j_call: TRBJ2-3; clone_size: once; v_call: TRBV20-1; d_call: TRBD1; cdr3_aa: CSASQGATDTQYF; cdr3_nt: TGCAGTGCTAGCCAGGGGGCTACAGATACGCAGTATTTT
j_call: TRBJ2-5; clone_size: many; v_call: TRBV20-1; d_call: TRBD2; cdr3_aa: CSAQRGLAVQETQYF; cdr3_nt: TGCAGTGCGCAGCGGGGACTAGCGGTACAAGAGACCCAGTACTTC
j_call: TRBJ2-7; clone_size: many; v_call: TRBV7-9; d_call: .; cdr3_aa: CASSPQLVTYEQYF; cdr3_nt: TGTGCCAGCAGCCCCCAACTAGTCACCTACGAGCAGTACTTC
j_call: TRBJ2-2; clone_size: .; v_call: TRBV5-1; d_call: TRBD2; cdr3_aa: CASSLIAGGDTGELFF; cdr3_nt: TGCGCCAGCAGCTTGATAGCGGGAGGTGACACCGGGGAGCTGTTTTTT
j_call: TRBJ1-1; clone_size: .; v_call: TRBV29-1; d_call: .; cdr3_aa: CSVGINTEAFF; cdr3_nt: TGCAGCGTTGGGATAAACACTGAAGCTTTCTTT
j_call: TRBJ2-7; clone_size: many; v_call: TRBV11-2; d_call: TRBD1; cdr3_aa: CASSSPGQTYEQYF; cdr3_nt: TGTGCCAGCAGCTCCCCGGGACAGACCTACGAGCAGTACTTC